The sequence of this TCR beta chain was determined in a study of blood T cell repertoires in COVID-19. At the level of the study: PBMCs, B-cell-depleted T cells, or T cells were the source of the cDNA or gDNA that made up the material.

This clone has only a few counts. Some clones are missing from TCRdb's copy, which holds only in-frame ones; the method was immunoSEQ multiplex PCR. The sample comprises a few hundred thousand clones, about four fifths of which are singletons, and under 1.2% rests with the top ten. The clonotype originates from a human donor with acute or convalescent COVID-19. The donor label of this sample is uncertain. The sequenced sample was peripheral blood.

Written as DNA, the CDR3 is TGCACCAGCAGCCGAAAAGCGGGGGGAGCGAACACCGGGGAGCTGTTTTTT. Residues: CTSSRKAGGANTGELFF. V and J are TRBV1 and TRBJ2-2; the table calls TRBD2, which could not be checked here. TRBV1 is given as a pseudogene. The CDR3 is 17 amino acids.